This T cell receptor (beta chain) was identified during a study of identical twins. General study findings and limits: Zero-insertion analyses could be partly confounded by invariant MAIT and iNKT cells. Within cord blood, abundant beta clonotypes carried fewer insertions, but memory repertoires showed no such trend.

In this sample, this clonotype turned up many times. Its target is not known. CDR3 length: 18 residues. The trim removed 5 bases at V and 1 base at J, leaving 9 bases unmatched. Germline CDR1 MNHEY, CDR2 SMNVEV (reference sequence). TCRdb called the 5' RACE reads again in MiXCR, with one record for every CDR3 protein. This sample carries about 300,000 distinct CDR3 sequences, 12% of them seen once, and the ten largest clones take around 7.8%. The data were also submitted as part of a second study, on yellow fever vaccine responses in identical twins. This second study notes: The authors reported partly convergent, partly personalized vaccine responses in identical twins.

This TCR was sampled from a woman aged 18-29 years in good health. The chain uses TRBV27 and TRBJ2-1; 12 nucleotides agree with TRBD2. Sequenced input: CD8+ T cells sorted from blood. DNA of the CDR3: TGTGCCAGCAGTCAGACACTAGCGGGAGGTCCATCCTACAATGAGCAGTTCTTC. Residues: CASSQTLAGGPSYNEQFF.